The next 15 T cell receptor beta chains were all read from a single sample in a study of control samples from healthy donors and cancer patients. Clones were sequenced by immunoSEQ multiplex PCR, and TCRdb holds only the in-frame ones, with some missing. This table has around 80,000 clones, roughly nine tenths appearing once. The specimen was blood. Every receptor here comes from a man in his fifties or sixties in good health.

The rearrangement joins TRBV19 to TRBJ2-7; 8 nucleotides align to TRBD2. V gave up 3 bases and J gave up 3 bases; unmatched junction bases: 4. Germline V CDR1 and CDR2: LNHDA, SQIVND (reference sequence). The CDR3 covers 14 residues. CDR3: CASSIREGLYEQYF. CDR3 in DNA: TGTGCCAGTAGTATCCGGGAGGGACTCTACGAGCAGTACTTC.

The chain couples TRBV6-1 to TRBJ1-5; D might be TRBD1 (5 bases). Germline CDR1 is MNHNS and CDR2 is SASEGT. The CDR3 runs to 17 residues. V shed 1 base and J shed 6 bases, with 19 bases lying between them. The CDR3 DNA is TGTGCCAGCAGTGAAGAACGGAAACAGGCGGACCCTCAGCCCCAGCATTTT. Residues: CASSEERKQADPQPQHF.

V gene TRBV2 combines with J gene TRBJ1-2; 8 bases align to TRBD1. The CDR3 covers 15 residues. V lost 7 bases and J lost 5; bases outside the gene matches: 12. Germline lookup yields CDR1 SNHLY and CDR2 FYNNEI. CDR3 sequence: CASTSDRERLYGYTF. CDR3 nucleotides: TGTGCCAGCACTTCGGACAGGGAAAGGCTTTATGGCTACACCTTC.

CDR3: CATEDPGGTEAFF. The DNA of the CDR3 is TGTGCCACAGAGGACCCAGGGGGCACTGAAGCTTTCTTT. This chain links TRBV27 with TRBJ1-1; 7 bases line up with TRBD1. V shed 10 bases, J shed 4 bases, and the junction held 9 bases outside the gene matches. Germline lookup yields CDR1 MNHEY and CDR2 SMNVEV (reference sequence). The CDR3 is made up of 13 amino acids.

The J gene is TRBJ1-2, the V gene TRBV6-5; tentatively, D is TRBD1 (6 bases). The CDR3 is 15 residues long. V was shortened by 5 bases and J by 2 bases, with 15 bases between the two germline ends. Germline CDR1 is MNHEY and CDR2 is SVGAGI. The CDR3 region is CASSKRQVMNYGYTF. The CDR3 bases are TGTGCCAGCAGTAAACGACAGGTGATGAACTATGGCTACACCTTC.

A note on this clone: Other nucleotide sequences in the sample specify the same CDR3. The CDR3 DNA sequence: TGCGCCAGCAGCCCGGGACCCGCCCTTGGGAAACAGGTAAAGCAGAATCAGCCCCAGCATTTT. Its protein is CASSPGPALGKQVKQNQPQHF. The chain recombines TRBV5-1 with TRBJ1-5; the D gene is possibly TRBD1 (5 bases). Germline CDR1 is SGHRS and CDR2 is YFSETQ. This CDR3 has 21 residues. Deletions cut 4 bases from V and 4 bases from J, with 33 bases between.

The chain's CDR3 is CASSLYQTADIQYF. DNA for the CDR3: TGTGCCAGCAGCTTATACCAGACGGCGGACATTCAGTACTTC. The V gene is TRBV7-9, the J gene TRBJ2-4; D unresolved. There are 14 residues in the CDR3. Trimming took 2 bases from V and 8 from J, leaving 13 bases between them. In germline, CDR1 is SEHNR, CDR2 FQNEAQ (reference sequence).

Concerning this clone: Germline and junction disagree at one end, which may indicate a read error. CDR3 amino acids: CASTEGRRGRWNF. CDR3 sequence (DNA): TGTGCCAGCACCGAAGGGAGGAGGGGGAGATGGAACTTC. The V and J genes are TRBV6-5 and TRBJ2-7; D is possibly TRBD1 or TRBD2 (6 bases each). This CDR3 is built from 13 residues. In germline, CDR1 is MNHEY, CDR2 SVGAGI.

This chain links TRBV18 with TRBJ2-1; 8 positions agree with TRBD2. Germline V gives CDR1 KGHSH, CDR2 LQKENI. The CDR3 length is 15 residues. V shed 2 bases and J 3 bases; nucleotides not matched to a gene: 3. The CDR3 DNA sequence: TGTGCCAGCTCACCAACAGCGGGGGTCTACAATGAGCAGTTCTTC. It codes for CASSPTAGVYNEQFF.

The chain recombines TRBV6-5 with TRBJ1-2; possible D gene TRBD1, 5 bases. V was pared by 7 bases and J by 7 bases, with 22 bases between. CDR3 length equals 15 residues. Germline CDR1 and CDR2: MNHEY and SVGAGI. The CDR3 spells CASTRDRVSIGGYTF. In nucleotides, the CDR3 is TGTGCCAGCACCCGTGACAGAGTATCTATTGGTGGCTACACCTTC.

V gene TRBV5-1 combines with J gene TRBJ1-6, with a tentative D call TRBD1 (6 bases). Germline CDR1 reads SGHRS; CDR2 reads YFSETQ. This CDR3 has 14 amino acids. The CDR3 loop is CPPNDGGADSPLHF. In DNA, the CDR3 is TGCCCCCCCAACGACGGGGGGGCTGATTCACCCCTCCACTTT.

V gene TRBV6-5 combines with J gene TRBJ1-4, with 8 bases that match TRBD1. The CDR3 sequence is 13 residues long. Germline V CDR1 and CDR2: MNHEY, SVGAGI. V trimming: 8 bases; J trimming: 8 bases; junction bases outside the gene matches: 7. The CDR3 loop is CASGQGAKEKLFF. CDR3 nucleotide sequence: TGTGCCAGCGGTCAGGGGGCGAAGGAAAAACTGTTTTTT.

The chain uses TRBV11-3 and TRBJ2-5; TRBD2 might be the D (6 bases). Germline assignment: CDR1 SGHNT and CDR2 YENEEA. The germline V and J ends were trimmed by 1 base and 4 bases, with 10 bases remaining between them. This CDR3 region has 14 residues. The CDR3 is CASSLGGEAETQYF. In DNA, the CDR3 is TGTGCCAGCAGCTTAGGAGGGGAGGCAGAGACCCAGTACTTC.

This clone was seen only once. The DNA of the CDR3 is TGCGCCAGCAGGGGGCTCAGGGGAGGAACTGAAGCTTTCTTT. This gives the protein CASRGLRGGTEAFF. The rearrangement links TRBV5-1 to TRBJ1-1; D may be TRBD1 (6 bases). The CDR3 runs to 14 residues. With 5 bases removed from V and 5 bases from J, the gap between germline ends came to 16 bases. Germline assignment: CDR1 SGHRS and CDR2 YFSETQ.

The V and J genes are TRBV5-1 and TRBJ2-1; 7 bases map to TRBD1. The CDR3 spans 15 residues. Germline V gene sequence: CDR1 SGHRS, CDR2 YFSETQ. The J segment lost 7 bases and the V segment lost 2 bases, leaving 9 bases of the junction unmatched. DNA of the CDR3: TGCGCCAGCAGCTTAGGGGACAGAAATGGGAATGAGCAGTTCTTC. Its protein product is CASSLGDRNGNEQFF.